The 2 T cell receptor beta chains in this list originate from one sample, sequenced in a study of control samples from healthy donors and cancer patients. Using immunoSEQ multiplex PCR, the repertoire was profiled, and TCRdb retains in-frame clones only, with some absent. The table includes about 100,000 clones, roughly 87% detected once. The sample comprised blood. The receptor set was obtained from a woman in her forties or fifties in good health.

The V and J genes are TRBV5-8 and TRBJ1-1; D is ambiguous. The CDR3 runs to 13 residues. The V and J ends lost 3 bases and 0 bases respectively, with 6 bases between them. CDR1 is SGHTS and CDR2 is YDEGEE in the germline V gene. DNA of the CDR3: TGTGCCAGCAGCTCCAGAGTGAACACTGAAGCTTTCTTT. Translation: CASSSRVNTEAFF.

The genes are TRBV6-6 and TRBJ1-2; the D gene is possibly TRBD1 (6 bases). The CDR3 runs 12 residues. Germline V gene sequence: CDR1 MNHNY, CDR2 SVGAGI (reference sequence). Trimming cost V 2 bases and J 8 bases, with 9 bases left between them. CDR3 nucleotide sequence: TGTGCCAGCAGTTACGACAGGAGAGGCTACACCTTC. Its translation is CASSYDRRGYTF.